A single sample gave rise to the 32 T cell receptor beta chains below, sequenced in a study of shared clonotypes between healthy human individuals. The protocol was immunoSEQ multiplex PCR, while the TCRdb copy is restricted to in-frame clones and leaves out a portion. The sample lists 640,000 or so clones, around 72% occurring once. The specimen was memory CD4+ T cells sorted from blood. Subset here: CD45RA-negative fraction. These receptors came from a woman in her 30s in good health.

V is TRBV4-1 and J is TRBJ1-1; 11 bases fit TRBD1. The CDR3 is made up of 17 amino acids. The germline gives CDR1 MGHRA, CDR2 YSYEKL. The ends lost 0 bases at V and 5 bases at J; junction bases unmatched: 8. The CDR3 bases are TGCGCCAGCAGCCAAGATCCCGGACAGGGGGCGAGGACTGAAGCTTTCTTT. The encoded protein is CASSQDPGQGARTEAFF.

V usage is TRBV7-8 and J usage is TRBJ1-5; 7 nucleotides align to TRBD1. The germline CDR1 and CDR2 sequences are SGHVS and FQNEAQ. The V gene end was trimmed by 5 bases and the J gene end by 5 bases; junction bases not matched to a gene: 6. The CDR3 has 14 amino acids. The CDR3 nucleotides read TGTGCCAGCAGCGATAGGACAGGTTATCAGCCCCAGCATTTT. The encoded protein is CASSDRTGYQPQHF.

This chain links TRBV15 with TRBJ1-1; possibly TRBD1 for D (5 bases). Germline values: CDR1 LNHNV, CDR2 YYDKDF (reference sequence). V was clipped by 3 bases and J by 2 bases, with 10 bases between them. This CDR3 is built from 14 residues. The CDR3 DNA reads TGTGCCACCAGCAGGGGGCCCCTAAACACTGAAGCTTTCTTT. Encoded protein: CATSRGPLNTEAFF. Based on the CDR3 plus reference TRBV15 and TRBJ1-1, the full variable domain is DAMVIQNPRYQVTQFGKPVTLSCSQTLNHNVMYWYQQKSSQAPKLLFHYYDKDFNNEADTPDNFQSRRPNTSFCFLDIRSPGLGDTAMYLCATSRGPLNTEAFFGQGTRLTVV.

CDR3 sequence reads: CASRVQGGNTEAFF. The CDR3 nucleotides are TGCGCCAGCAGGGTACAGGGAGGGAACACTGAAGCTTTCTTT. V gene TRBV10-2 combines with J gene TRBJ1-1; possible D gene TRBD1, 6 bases. V lost 6 bases and J 1 base, leaving 12 bases between the germline ends. Germline values: CDR1 WSHSY, CDR2 SAAADI. The CDR3 runs 14 residues.

The chain recombines TRBV7-6 with TRBJ2-1; 8 bases align to TRBD2. The CDR3 has 13 amino acids. V was pared by 5 bases and J by 6 bases, with 3 bases of the junction left unmatched. Germline V gives CDR1 SGHVS, CDR2 FNYEAQ. CDR3 in DNA: TGTGCCAGCAGCCGTCTAGCGGGCAATGAGCAGTTCTTC. Translated, it gives CASSRLAGNEQFF.

This chain connects TRBV28 to TRBJ2-7; D unresolved. The CDR3 totals 11 residues. CDR1 is MDHEN and CDR2 is SYDVKM in the germline V gene. V dropped 10 bases and J dropped 4 bases, with 11 bases sitting between them. DNA of the CDR3: TGTGCCACCACGTCCGGGTACGAGCAGTACTTC. It encodes CATTSGYEQYF.

V gene TRBV27 combines with J gene TRBJ1-2; D call uncertain. This CDR3 comprises 12 residues. The V gene's germline CDR1 is MNHEY and CDR2 SMNVEV (reference sequence). Trimming shortened V by 4 bases and J by 7 bases, and 10 bases separated the two germline ends. The CDR3 DNA reads as TGTGCCAGCAGTTCACAAGTGGGTGGCTACACCTTC. The encoded protein is CASSSQVGGYTF.

There are a few counts of this clone. The chain joins TRBV5-1 to TRBJ1-4; maybe TRBD1 (5 bases). Trimming stripped 2 bases from V and 8 bases from J, with 13 bases between. The CDR3 runs to 14 residues. CDR1 SGHRS and CDR2 YFSETQ come from the germline V gene. The CDR3 here is CASSFQGPQEKLFF. As DNA, the CDR3 is TGCGCCAGCAGCTTTCAGGGCCCGCAGGAAAAACTGTTTTTT. The whole variable domain, remainder taken from reference TRBV5-1 and TRBJ1-4, is KAGVTQTPRYLIKTRGQQVTLSCSPISGHRSVSWYQQTPGQGLQFLFEYFSETQRNKGNFPGRFSGRQFSNSRSEMNVSTLELGDSALYLCASSFQGPQEKLFFGSGTQLSVL.

This rearrangement joins TRBV18 to TRBJ2-3, with 7 positions matching TRBD2. Germline CDR1 is KGHSH and CDR2 is LQKENI. This CDR3 has 19 amino acids. The V segment lost 0 bases and the J segment 0 bases; nucleotides outside the gene matches: 12. CDR3 in DNA: TGTGCCAGCTCACCACCGGGACGCGGACTAGAACCAAGCACAGATACGCAGTATTTT. It specifies CASSPPGRGLEPSTDTQYF.

The chain has TRBV6-5 and TRBJ2-5, with D unclear. V lost 8 bases and J 5 bases, leaving 9 bases between the germline ends. Looked up from germline, CDR1 is MNHEY and CDR2 is SVGAGI. The CDR3 consists of 11 residues. CDR3 sequence reads: CASGFGETQYF. CDR3 bases: TGTGCCAGCGGGTTCGGGGAGACCCAGTACTTC.

J is TRBJ2-5 and V is TRBV5-1, with TRBD2 identical over 10 bases. The CDR3 is 15 residues long. With V trimmed by 2 bases and J by 2 bases, 3 bases remained unmatched. Germline CDR1 is SGHRS and CDR2 is YFSETQ. For the CDR3, the DNA is TGCGCCAGCAGCTTCGTGGGACTAGCGCAAGAGACCCAGTACTTC. Translating gives CASSFVGLAQETQYF. Supplemented by reference TRBV5-1 and TRBJ2-5, the full variable domain reads KAGVTQTPRYLIKTRGQQVTLSCSPISGHRSVSWYQQTPGQGLQFLFEYFSETQRNKGNFPGRFSGRQFSNSRSEMNVSTLELGDSALYLCASSFVGLAQETQYFGPGTRLLVL.

The gene calls are TRBV19 and TRBJ1-1; tentative D call: TRBD1 (6 bases). V gave up 5 bases and J gave up 8 bases, with 18 bases separating them. The CDR3 spans 14 residues. Germline loops: CDR1 LNHDA, CDR2 SQIVND (reference sequence). CDR3 protein: CASSPHREGSEAFF. The CDR3, as DNA: TGTGCCAGTAGTCCCCACAGGGAGGGTAGCGAAGCTTTCTTT.

V is TRBV4-1 and J is TRBJ1-1, with D unresolved. V lost 5 bases, J lost 0 bases, and 16 bases lay in between. Germline V gene lookup returns CDR1 MGHRA and CDR2 YSYEKL. The CDR3 extends over 16 amino acids. Here the CDR3 DNA reads TGCGCCAGCAGCGACCGGACTGCCAAAATGAACACTGAAGCTTTCTTT. It codes for CASSDRTAKMNTEAFF.

Only a few counts were recorded for this clone. This chain links TRBV7-6 with TRBJ2-1, with D hard to call. The V gene lost 6 bases and the J gene lost 7 bases, with 7 bases spanning the gap. The CDR3 has 11 amino acids. Germline V CDR1 and CDR2: SGHVS, FNYEAQ. CDR3 sequence (DNA): TGTGCCAGCAGAGAACGGAATGAGCAGTTCTTC. This translates into CASRERNEQFF.

The CDR3 DNA sequence: TGTGCCAGCAGCCAGGGGACTAGCGGCTACAATGAGCAGTTCTTC. The encoded protein is CASSQGTSGYNEQFF. The chain is built from TRBV7-9 and TRBJ2-1, with 11 bases that match TRBD2. The CDR3 covers 15 residues. Unmatched junction bases numbered 3, after V lost 5 bases and J lost 3 bases. The germline V gene encodes CDR1 SEHNR and CDR2 FQNEAQ (reference sequence).

The chain uses TRBV2 and TRBJ1-1; TRBD1 is a possible D gene (6 bases). The CDR3 loop spans 14 amino acids. The germline V gene has CDR1 SNHLY and CDR2 FYNNEI. V was shortened by 6 bases and J by 4 bases, with 15 bases between the two germline ends. The CDR3 protein is CASRRTGRTTEAFF. The CDR3, as DNA: TGTGCCAGCAGGCGAACAGGGAGGACCACTGAAGCTTTCTTT. The full variable domain, rest sourced from reference TRBV2 and TRBJ1-1, is EPEVTQTPSHQVTQMGQEVILRCVPISNHLYFYWYRQILGQKVEFLVSFYNNEISEKSEIFDDQFSVERPDGSNFTLKIRSTKLEDSAMYFCASRRTGRTTEAFFGQGTRLTVV.

This clone showed up just once. The chain has TRBV18 and TRBJ2-7, with D perhaps matching TRBD2 (6 bases). Germline values: CDR1 KGHSH, CDR2 LQKENI. Trimming took off 3 bases at V and 1 base at J, with 13 bases between the two ends. This CDR3 region has 15 residues. In DNA, the CDR3 is TGTGCCAGCTCACCTAGAATAGCGGAGTCCTACGAGCAGTACTTC. This encodes CASSPRIAESYEQYF.

As to this clone: Other nucleotide sequences in the sample specify the same CDR3. This chain uses TRBV19 with TRBJ1-1, with D hard to call. V lost 1 base and J 1 base, leaving 7 bases between the germline ends. The germline V gene has CDR1 LNHDA and CDR2 SQIVND (reference sequence). This CDR3 is 14 amino acids long. The CDR3 is CASSIGGWNTEAFF. The CDR3 bases are TGTGCCAGTAGTATAGGAGGCTGGAACACTGAAGCTTTCTTT. Using reference TRBV19 and TRBJ1-1 for the parts outside the CDR3, the full variable domain is DGGITQSPKYLFRKEGQNVTLSCEQNLNHDAMYWYRQDPGQGLRLIYYSQIVNDFQKGDIAEGYSVSREKKESFPLTVTSAQKNPTAFYLCASSIGGWNTEAFFGQGTRLTVV.

The chain uses TRBV28 and TRBJ2-3; D is possibly TRBD2 (6 bases). V was cut by 6 bases and J by 6 bases, with 13 bases left in between. Germline CDR1 and CDR2: MDHEN and SYDVKM. CDR3 length equals 13 residues. The DNA of the CDR3 is TGTGCCAGCAGCCGCGGAGGGAGCGATACGCAGTATTTT. Its protein product is CASSRGGSDTQYF. The variable domain in full, with the rest retrieved from reference TRBV28 and TRBJ2-3, is DVKVTQSSRYLVKRTGEKVFLECVQDMDHENMFWYRQDPGLGLRLIYFSYDVKMKEKGDIPEGYSVSREKKERFSLILESASTNQTSMYLCASSRGGSDTQYFGPGTRLTVL.

The V gene is TRBV27, the J gene TRBJ2-1, with 15 bases aligning to TRBD2. The CDR3 covers 17 residues. The germline gives CDR1 MNHEY, CDR2 SMNVEV (reference sequence). Losses at the gene ends were 6 bases for V and 0 bases for J; bases not matched to a gene: 3. This CDR3 is CASRGLAGGRSYNEQFF. The CDR3 coding sequence is TGTGCCAGCAGGGGACTAGCGGGAGGCCGCTCCTACAATGAGCAGTTCTTC.

The table lists this clone with a few counts. V gene TRBV19 combines with J gene TRBJ2-1; 10 bases align to TRBD2. V shed 3 bases, J shed 0 bases, and the junction held 14 bases outside the gene matches. Germline V lookup: CDR1 LNHDA, CDR2 SQIVND (reference sequence). The length of the CDR3 is 20 residues. The CDR3 region has the DNA TGTGCCAGTAGTATGAGGTCCCTAGCGGGAGCCCACTACTCCTACAATGAGCAGTTCTTC. As protein: CASSMRSLAGAHYSYNEQFF.

The rearrangement links TRBV28 to TRBJ1-1, with D perhaps matching TRBD1 (6 bases). V was pared by 3 bases and J by 6 bases, with 17 bases between. CDR3 length: 15 residues. CDR1 and CDR2 from the germline V gene are MDHEN and SYDVKM. The CDR3 sequence is CASSFTGSGRPEAFF. CDR3 sequence (DNA): TGTGCCAGCAGTTTTACAGGGTCCGGGAGGCCTGAAGCTTTCTTT. Combining the CDR3 with reference TRBV28 and TRBJ1-1 gives the whole variable domain DVKVTQSSRYLVKRTGEKVFLECVQDMDHENMFWYRQDPGLGLRLIYFSYDVKMKEKGDIPEGYSVSREKKERFSLILESASTNQTSMYLCASSFTGSGRPEAFFGQGTRLTVV.

The chain is built from TRBV7-8 and TRBJ1-1; D unresolved. Trimming took 1 base from V and 4 from J, leaving 13 bases between them. CDR1 is SGHVS and CDR2 is FQNEAQ in the germline V gene. The CDR3 has 15 amino acids. CDR3 protein: CASSLESPGITEAFF. CDR3 nucleotides: TGTGCCAGCAGCTTAGAGTCTCCGGGTATCACTGAAGCTTTCTTT.

The count of this clone is one. The CDR3 nucleotides are TGTGCCAAAGAGCGCGGGGAGGAAAGGAGCACTGAAGCTTTCTTT. The encoded protein is CAKERGEERSTEAFF. The chain employs TRBV2 and TRBJ1-1; D call uncertain. The CDR3 loop spans 15 amino acids. Trimming cost V 10 bases and J 4 bases, with 22 bases left between them. Germline CDR1 reads SNHLY; CDR2 reads FYNNEI.

In the case of this clone: Other DNA sequences from this sample encode an identical CDR3 as well. The V call is TRBV10-3, the J call TRBJ2-7; the match to TRBD2 covers 11 bases. V trimming: 2 bases; J trimming: 0 bases; junction bases outside the gene matches: 3. This CDR3 comprises 16 residues. Germline assignment: CDR1 ENHRY and CDR2 SYGVKD. Here the CDR3 DNA reads TGTGCCATCAGTGAGCCTGGGACTAGCGGCTCCTACGAGCAGTACTTC. Translated, it gives CAISEPGTSGSYEQYF.

V is TRBV29-1 and J is TRBJ2-2; D is undetermined. This CDR3 region has 14 residues. The ends were cut back, 6 bases at V and 2 bases at J, with 13 bases in the middle. Per the germline V gene, CDR1 is SQVTM and CDR2 is ANQGSEA. CDR3 bases: TGCAGCGTCCCCCACTACTATAACACCGGGGAGCTGTTTTTT. It yields the protein CSVPHYYNTGELFF.

The chain links TRBV10-1 to TRBJ2-7; 8 bases align to TRBD1. This CDR3 has 15 amino acids. The J segment lost 3 bases and the V segment lost 2 bases, leaving 6 bases of the junction unmatched. Germline V gene lookup returns CDR1 WNHNN and CDR2 SYGVQD (reference sequence). The CDR3: CASSEADRAYYEQYF. CDR3 DNA sequence: TGCGCCAGCAGTGAGGCGGACAGGGCCTACTACGAGCAGTACTTC.

This clone was seen only a few times. Other DNA sequences in the same sample also yield this CDR3. The chain links TRBV5-1 to TRBJ2-1; 7 nucleotides match TRBD2. The CDR3 loop spans 16 amino acids. V lost 0 bases, J lost 0 bases, and 3 bases stayed unmatched. Germline V CDR1 and CDR2: SGHRS, YFSETQ. CDR3: CASSLDGGSSYNEQFF. CDR3 in DNA: TGCGCCAGCAGCTTGGATGGCGGGAGCTCCTACAATGAGCAGTTCTTC.

The rearrangement joins TRBV11-2 to TRBJ2-5, with 9 bases that match TRBD2. Germline values: CDR1 SGHAT, CDR2 FQNNGV. J lost 4 bases, V lost 3 bases, and 3 bases had no gene match. The CDR3 length is 14 residues. This CDR3 reads CASSFSGSGETQYF. CDR3 DNA sequence: TGTGCCAGCAGCTTTAGCGGGAGTGGAGAGACCCAGTACTTC.

V gene TRBV13 combines with J gene TRBJ2-6, with TRBD1 as a possible D gene (6 bases). V lost 3 bases and J 3 bases, leaving 18 bases between the germline ends. Looked up from germline, CDR1 is PRHDT and CDR2 is FYEKMQ (reference sequence). This CDR3 has 18 amino acids. CDR3 region: CASSLAGARAGGANVLTF. CDR3 DNA: TGTGCCAGCAGCTTGGCAGGGGCCAGGGCCGGTGGGGCCAACGTCCTGACTTTC.

This chain connects TRBV18 to TRBJ2-1; 9 bases fit TRBD1. Germline CDR1 and CDR2: KGHSH and LQKENI. The CDR3 runs to 17 residues. Losses at the gene ends were 6 bases for V and 6 bases for J; bases not matched to a gene: 15. DNA for the CDR3: TGTGCCAGCTCCCGTAACACTCCGGGACAGGGAGGCAATGAGCAGTTCTTC. Translating it yields CASSRNTPGQGGNEQFF.

V and J are TRBV6-1 and TRBJ2-3; TRBD1 matches at 7 bases. V gave up 6 bases and J gave up 4 bases; unmatched junction bases: 10. Germline lookup yields CDR1 MNHNS and CDR2 SASEGT. CDR3 length equals 15 residues. The CDR3 DNA sequence: TGTGCCAGCAGATCCGGGACAGACTACTCAGATACGCAGTATTTT. Amino acids: CASRSGTDYSDTQYF.